This TCR beta chain is drawn from a study of blood T cell repertoires in COVID-19. This CDR3 contains 13 residues. The germline V gene has CDR1 SGHNT and CDR2 YYREEE (reference sequence). Between the trimmed V and J ends, which lost 4 bases and 2 bases, there was a span of 7 bases. Source study methods: Quantification of nucleated cells was approximated via reference gene primer amplification. Produced via immunoSEQ multiplex PCR; TCRdb's table is partial and in-frame only. Clone size and the V and J calls come from that table; the DNA yielded D and trimming. The repertoire holds over 85,000 clones, with roughly nine tenths as singletons.

This chain uses TRBV5-4 with TRBJ2-1, with D tentatively TRBD2 (5 bases). This sequence originates from a male donor with acute or convalescent COVID-19. The source material was peripheral blood. CDR3 region: CASSPGAYNEQFF. As DNA, the CDR3 is TGTGCCAGCAGCCCCGGGGCCTACAATGAGCAGTTCTTC.